This TCR beta chain was recorded in a study of blood T cells in healthy people across ages. General study results and limits: The recorded TCR beta diversity per million T cells decreased in a roughly linear manner with age.

Through a sample-barcoded 5' primer and a J-beta primer mix, a second PCR was run for about 7 to 12 cycles. TCRdb itself ran the 5' RACE reads through MiXCR, one entry per CDR3 protein. The sample shows about a million distinct CDR3 sequences, around two fifths of them seen only once. Germline V gene sequence: CDR1 SQVTM, CDR2 ANQGSEA. There are 11 residues in the CDR3. The V end lost 5 bases, the J end lost 8 bases, and 10 bases lay between the germline ends. This clonotype showed up many times. Its matching antigen is unknown. The chain uses TRBV29-1 and TRBJ2-1; D is ambiguous. The sample consisted of blood. This TCR derives from a man aged 18-30 years in good health. The CDR3 spells CSVWDGDEQFF. CDR3 bases: TGCAGCGTTTGGGATGGGGATGAGCAGTTCTTC.